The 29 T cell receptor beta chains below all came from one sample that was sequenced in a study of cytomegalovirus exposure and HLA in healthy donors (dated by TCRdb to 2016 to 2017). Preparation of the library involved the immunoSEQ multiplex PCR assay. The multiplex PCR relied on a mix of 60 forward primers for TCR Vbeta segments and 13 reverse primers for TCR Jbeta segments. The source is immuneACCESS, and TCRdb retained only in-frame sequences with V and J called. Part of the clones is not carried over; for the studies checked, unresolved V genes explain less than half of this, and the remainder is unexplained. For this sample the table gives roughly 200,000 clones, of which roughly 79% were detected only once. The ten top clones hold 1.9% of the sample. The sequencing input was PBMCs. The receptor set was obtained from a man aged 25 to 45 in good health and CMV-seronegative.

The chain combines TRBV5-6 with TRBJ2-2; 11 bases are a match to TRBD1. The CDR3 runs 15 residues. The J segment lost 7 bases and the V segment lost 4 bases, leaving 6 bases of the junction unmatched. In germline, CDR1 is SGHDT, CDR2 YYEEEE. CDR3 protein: CASSRDRGVIGELFF. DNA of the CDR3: TGTGCCAGCAGCCGGGACAGGGGGGTTATCGGGGAGCTGTTTTTT.

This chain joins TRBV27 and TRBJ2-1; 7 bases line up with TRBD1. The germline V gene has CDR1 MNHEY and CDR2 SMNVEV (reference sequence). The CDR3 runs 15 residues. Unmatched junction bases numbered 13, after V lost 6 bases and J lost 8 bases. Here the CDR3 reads CASSHGQVLLDEQFF. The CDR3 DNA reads TGTGCCAGCAGCCATGGACAGGTACTTTTGGATGAGCAGTTCTTC.

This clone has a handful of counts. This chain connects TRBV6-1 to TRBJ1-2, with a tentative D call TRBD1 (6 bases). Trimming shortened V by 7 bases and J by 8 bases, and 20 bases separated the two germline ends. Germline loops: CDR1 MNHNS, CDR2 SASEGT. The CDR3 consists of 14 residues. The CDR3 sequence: CASIPAAGQRGYTF. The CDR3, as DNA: TGTGCCAGCATTCCCGCGGCAGGACAGAGAGGCTACACCTTC.

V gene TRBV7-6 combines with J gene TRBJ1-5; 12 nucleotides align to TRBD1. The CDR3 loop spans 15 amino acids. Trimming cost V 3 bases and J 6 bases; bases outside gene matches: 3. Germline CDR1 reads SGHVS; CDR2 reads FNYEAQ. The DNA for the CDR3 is TGTGCCAGCAGCTTGGGGACAGGGGGCAGTCAGCCCCAGCATTTT. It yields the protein CASSLGTGGSQPQHF.

CDR3 loop: CASSLGRSGRVGDTQYF. The CDR3 region has the DNA TGTGCCAGCAGCTTGGGTCGTAGCGGGAGGGTAGGGGATACGCAGTATTTT. The V gene is TRBV5-4, the J gene TRBJ2-3; 11 bases match TRBD2. Germline V lookup: CDR1 SGHNT, CDR2 YYREEE (reference sequence). The junction had 9 bases not matched to a gene; V was cut back by 0 bases and J by 6 bases. The CDR3 sequence is 17 residues long.

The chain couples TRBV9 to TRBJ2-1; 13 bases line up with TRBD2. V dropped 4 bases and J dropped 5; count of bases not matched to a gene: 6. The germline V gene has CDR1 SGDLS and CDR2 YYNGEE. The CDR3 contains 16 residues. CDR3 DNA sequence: TGTGCCAGCAGCTTCGCAACTAGCGGGAGGGACAATGAGCAGTTCTTC. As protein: CASSFATSGRDNEQFF.

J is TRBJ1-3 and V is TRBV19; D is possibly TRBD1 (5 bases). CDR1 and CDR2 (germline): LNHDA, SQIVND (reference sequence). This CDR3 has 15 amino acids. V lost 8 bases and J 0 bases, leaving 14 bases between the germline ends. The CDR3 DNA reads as TGTGCCAGTTCGCCGACAGTAACCTCTGGAAACACCATATATTTT. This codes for CASSPTVTSGNTIYF.

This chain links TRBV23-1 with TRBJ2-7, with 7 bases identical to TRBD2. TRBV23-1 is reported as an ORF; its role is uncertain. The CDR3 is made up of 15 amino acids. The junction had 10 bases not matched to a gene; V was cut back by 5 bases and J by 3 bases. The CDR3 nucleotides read TGCGCCAGCAGTACGCGCCTAGCGGATCGCTACGAGCAGTACTTC. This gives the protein CASSTRLADRYEQYF.

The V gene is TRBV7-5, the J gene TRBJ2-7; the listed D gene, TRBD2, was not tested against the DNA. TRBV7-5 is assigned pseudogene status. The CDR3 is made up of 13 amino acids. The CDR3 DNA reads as TGTGTCAGAGAACCACGGGGGGCTTACGAGCAGTACTTC. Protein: CVREPRGAYEQYF.

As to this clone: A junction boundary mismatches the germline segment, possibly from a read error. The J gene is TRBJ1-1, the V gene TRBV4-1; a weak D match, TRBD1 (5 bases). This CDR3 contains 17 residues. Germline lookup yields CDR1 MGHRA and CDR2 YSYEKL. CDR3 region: CASSKLVMEGLKTEAFF. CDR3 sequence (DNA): TGCGCCAGCAGCAAACTAGTCATGGAGGGGCTGAAAACTGAAGCTTTCTTT.

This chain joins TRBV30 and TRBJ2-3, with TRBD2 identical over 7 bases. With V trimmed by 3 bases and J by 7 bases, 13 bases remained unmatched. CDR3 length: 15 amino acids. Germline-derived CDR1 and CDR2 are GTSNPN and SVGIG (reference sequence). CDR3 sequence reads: CAWRPGGTKYNTQYF. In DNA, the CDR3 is TGTGCCTGGAGGCCTGGGGGGACTAAATATAATACGCAGTATTTT.

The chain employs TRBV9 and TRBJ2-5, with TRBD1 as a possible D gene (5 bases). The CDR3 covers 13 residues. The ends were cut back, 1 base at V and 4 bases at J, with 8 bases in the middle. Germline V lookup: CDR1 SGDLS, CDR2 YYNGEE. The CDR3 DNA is TGTGCCAGCAGCGTACAGGGTGGAGAGACCCAGTACTTC. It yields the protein CASSVQGGETQYF. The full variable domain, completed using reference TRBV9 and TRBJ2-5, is DSGVTQTPKHLITATGQRVTLRCSPRSGDLSVYWYQQSLDQGLQFLIQYYNGEERAKGNILERFSAQQFPDLHSELNLSSLELGDSALYFCASSVQGGETQYFGPGTRLLVL.

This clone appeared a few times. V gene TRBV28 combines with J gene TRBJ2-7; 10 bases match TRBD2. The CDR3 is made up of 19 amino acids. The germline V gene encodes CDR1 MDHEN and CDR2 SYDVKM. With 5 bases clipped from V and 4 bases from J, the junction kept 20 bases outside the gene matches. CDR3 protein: CASSPLQGGRAGGRYEQYF. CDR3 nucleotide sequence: TGTGCCAGCAGTCCCTTACAGGGAGGACGAGCGGGAGGGAGGTACGAGCAGTACTTC.

CDR3 loop: CASSLGLAGVSRNIQYF. CDR3 nucleotides: TGCGCCAGCAGCTTGGGGCTAGCGGGAGTCTCAAGGAACATTCAGTACTTC. This chain links TRBV5-1 with TRBJ2-4, with 10 bases identical to TRBD2. J lost 7 bases, V lost 0 bases, and 10 bases had no gene match. The CDR3 spans 17 residues. Per the germline V gene, CDR1 is SGHRS and CDR2 is YFSETQ. The complete variable domain, with remaining parts taken from reference TRBV5-1 and TRBJ2-4, reads KAGVTQTPRYLIKTRGQQVTLSCSPISGHRSVSWYQQTPGQGLQFLFEYFSETQRNKGNFPGRFSGRQFSNSRSEMNVSTLELGDSALYLCASSLGLAGVSRNIQYFGAGTRLSVL.

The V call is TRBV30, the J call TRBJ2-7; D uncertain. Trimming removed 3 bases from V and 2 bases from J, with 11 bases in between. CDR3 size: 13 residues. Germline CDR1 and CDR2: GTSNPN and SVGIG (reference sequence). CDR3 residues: CAWRGVDTYEQYF. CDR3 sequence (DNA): TGTGCCTGGAGGGGCGTTGACACCTACGAGCAGTACTTC.

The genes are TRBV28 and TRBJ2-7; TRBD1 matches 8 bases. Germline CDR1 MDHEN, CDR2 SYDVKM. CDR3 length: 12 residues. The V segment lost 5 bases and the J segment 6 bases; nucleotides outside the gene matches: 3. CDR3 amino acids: CASSTGGSEQYF. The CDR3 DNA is TGTGCCAGCAGTACAGGGGGAAGCGAGCAGTACTTC.

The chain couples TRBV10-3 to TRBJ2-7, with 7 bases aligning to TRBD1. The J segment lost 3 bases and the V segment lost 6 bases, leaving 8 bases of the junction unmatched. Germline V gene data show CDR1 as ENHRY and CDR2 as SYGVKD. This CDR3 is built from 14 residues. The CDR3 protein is CAISPGQLSYEQYF. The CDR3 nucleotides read TGTGCCATCAGCCCGGGACAGCTGAGCTACGAGCAGTACTTC.

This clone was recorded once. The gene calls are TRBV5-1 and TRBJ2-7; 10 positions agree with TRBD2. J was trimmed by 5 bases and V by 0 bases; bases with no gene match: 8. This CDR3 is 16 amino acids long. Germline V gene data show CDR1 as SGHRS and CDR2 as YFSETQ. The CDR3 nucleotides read TGCGCCAGCAGCTTGGGCGCGGTAGGACTAGCGGACGAGCAGTACTTC. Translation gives CASSLGAVGLADEQYF.

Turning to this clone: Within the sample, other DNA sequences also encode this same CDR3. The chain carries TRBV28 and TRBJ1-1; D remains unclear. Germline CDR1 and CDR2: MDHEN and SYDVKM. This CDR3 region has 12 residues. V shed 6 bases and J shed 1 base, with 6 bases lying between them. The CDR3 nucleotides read TGTGCCAGCAGGACGGGGAACACTGAAGCTTTCTTT. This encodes CASRTGNTEAFF.

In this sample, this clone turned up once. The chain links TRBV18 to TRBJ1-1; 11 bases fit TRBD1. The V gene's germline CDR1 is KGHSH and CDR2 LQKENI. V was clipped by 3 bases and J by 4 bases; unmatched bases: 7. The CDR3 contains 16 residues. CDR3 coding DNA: TGTGCCAGCTCACCCCTTGGGACAGGGGGGATCACTGAAGCTTTCTTT. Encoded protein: CASSPLGTGGITEAFF.

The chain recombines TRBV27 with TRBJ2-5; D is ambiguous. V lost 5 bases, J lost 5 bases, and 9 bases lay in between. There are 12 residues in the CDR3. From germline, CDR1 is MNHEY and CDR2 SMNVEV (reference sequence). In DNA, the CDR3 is TGTGCCAGCAGTACCCTTGAGGAGACCCAGTACTTC. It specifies CASSTLEETQYF.

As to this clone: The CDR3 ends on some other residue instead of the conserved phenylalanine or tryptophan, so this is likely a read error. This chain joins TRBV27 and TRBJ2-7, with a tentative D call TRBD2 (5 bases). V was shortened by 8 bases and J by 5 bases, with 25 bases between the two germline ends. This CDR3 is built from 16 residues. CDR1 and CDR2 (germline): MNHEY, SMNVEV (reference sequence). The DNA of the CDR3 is TGTGCCAGCTTAATGCGTCCGGGGTCAACGGCCAACGAGCAGTACTGC. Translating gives CASLMRPGSTANEQYC.

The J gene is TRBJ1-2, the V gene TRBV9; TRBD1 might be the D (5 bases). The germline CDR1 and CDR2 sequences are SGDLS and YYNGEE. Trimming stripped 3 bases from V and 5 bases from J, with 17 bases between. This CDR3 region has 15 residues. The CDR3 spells CASSAPWEGRYGYTF. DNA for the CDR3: TGTGCCAGCAGCGCCCCGTGGGAGGGGAGGTATGGCTACACCTTC.

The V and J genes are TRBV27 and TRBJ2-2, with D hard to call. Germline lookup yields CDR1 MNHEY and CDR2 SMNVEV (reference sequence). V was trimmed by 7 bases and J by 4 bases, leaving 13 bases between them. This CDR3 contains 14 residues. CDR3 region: CASTPIGATGELFF. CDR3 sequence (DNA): TGTGCCAGCACCCCTATCGGAGCCACCGGGGAGCTGTTTTTT.

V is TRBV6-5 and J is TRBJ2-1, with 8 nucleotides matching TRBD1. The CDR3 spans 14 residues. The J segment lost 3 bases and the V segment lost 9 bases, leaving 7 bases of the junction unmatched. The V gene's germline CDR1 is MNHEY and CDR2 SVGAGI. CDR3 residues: CASTPGTGYNEQFF. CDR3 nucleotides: TGTGCCAGTACCCCCGGGACAGGCTACAATGAGCAGTTCTTC.

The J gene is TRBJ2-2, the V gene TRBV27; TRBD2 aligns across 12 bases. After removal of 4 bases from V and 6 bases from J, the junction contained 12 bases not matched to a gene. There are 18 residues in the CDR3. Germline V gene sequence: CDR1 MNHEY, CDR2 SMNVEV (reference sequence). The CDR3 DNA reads TGTGCCAGCAGTTCCACGACTAGCGGGAGACGGGTCCCCGGGGAGCTGTTTTTT. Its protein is CASSSTTSGRRVPGELFF.

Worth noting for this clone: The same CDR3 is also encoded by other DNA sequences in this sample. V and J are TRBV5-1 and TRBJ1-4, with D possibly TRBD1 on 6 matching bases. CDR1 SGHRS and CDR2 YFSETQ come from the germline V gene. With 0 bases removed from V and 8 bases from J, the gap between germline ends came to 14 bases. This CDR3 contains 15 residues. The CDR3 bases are TGCGCCAGCAGCTTGGCCGGGGGGGGCGGAGAAAAACTGTTTTTT. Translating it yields CASSLAGGGGEKLFF. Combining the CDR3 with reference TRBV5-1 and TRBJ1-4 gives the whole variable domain KAGVTQTPRYLIKTRGQQVTLSCSPISGHRSVSWYQQTPGQGLQFLFEYFSETQRNKGNFPGRFSGRQFSNSRSEMNVSTLELGDSALYLCASSLAGGGGEKLFFGSGTQLSVL.

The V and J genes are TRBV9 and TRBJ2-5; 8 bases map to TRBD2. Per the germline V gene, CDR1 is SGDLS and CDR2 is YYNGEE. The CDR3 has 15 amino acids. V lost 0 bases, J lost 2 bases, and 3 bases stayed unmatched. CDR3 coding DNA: TGTGCCAGCAGCGTAGAAGGCGGGAGGCAAGAGACCCAGTACTTC. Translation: CASSVEGGRQETQYF.

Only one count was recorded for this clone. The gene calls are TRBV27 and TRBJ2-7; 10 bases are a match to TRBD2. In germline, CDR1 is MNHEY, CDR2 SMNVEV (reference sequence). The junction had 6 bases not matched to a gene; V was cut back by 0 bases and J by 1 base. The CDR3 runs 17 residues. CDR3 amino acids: CASSLSAGLATSYEQYF. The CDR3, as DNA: TGTGCCAGCAGTTTATCCGCGGGACTAGCGACATCCTACGAGCAGTACTTC.